The clone carrying this TCR beta chain was observed at least ten times. The record originates from a study of Graves' ophthalmopathy and Graves' hyperthyroidism. The germline V gene has CDR1 SNHLY and CDR2 FYNNEI. V dropped 7 bases and J dropped 8 bases, with 20 bases sitting between them. The CDR3 covers 15 residues. TCR beta CDR3 amplification used RNA transcripts. A first-round RT-PCR used HTBI primers, followed by a second-round multiplex PCR. TCRdb independently ran MiXCR on the multiplex PCR reads; one entry per CDR3 protein. The sample lists hundreds of thousands of distinct CDR3 sequences, over 40% seen once, with around 3.3% in the top ten.

Sequenced material: peripheral blood. The rearrangement links TRBV2 to TRBJ2-2; TRBD2 is a possible D gene (5 bases). This clonotype was sampled from an adult man with Graves' ophthalmopathy. The CDR3 region is CASKVIGGPAGELFF. The CDR3 DNA reads as TGTGCCAGCAAAGTGATTGGAGGTCCTGCTGGGGAGCTGTTTTTT.